Shown below are 9 T cell receptor beta chains from a single sample sequenced in a study of identical twins. MiXCR, run by TCRdb on the 5' RACE reads, gives a single entry per CDR3 protein. Of around 100,000 distinct CDR3 sequences detected, 5.9% appear once; the ten largest clones hold roughly 12%. The sequenced material came from memory T cells sorted from blood. The receptor set was obtained from a woman in her forties or fifties in good health.

This clonotype showed up many times. The chain couples TRBV5-1 to TRBJ2-1; tentative D call: TRBD2 (5 bases). Germline CDR1 SGHRS, CDR2 YFSETQ. CDR3 length: 14 amino acids. Trimming took 0 bases from V and 5 from J, leaving 9 bases between them. The CDR3 sequence: CASSLERLNNEQFF. In DNA form, the CDR3 reads TGCGCCAGCAGCTTGGAGCGGCTAAACAATGAGCAGTTCTTC.

This clonotype was seen at least ten times. The rearrangement links TRBV9 to TRBJ2-3; D gene uncertain. V was trimmed by 3 bases and J by 1 base, leaving 12 bases between them. The CDR3 loop spans 15 amino acids. The germline V gene has CDR1 SGDLS and CDR2 YYNGEE. CDR3 coding DNA: TGTGCCAGCAGCGCGGACCCTCGGGGCACAGATACGCAGTATTTT. Its protein product is CASSADPRGTDTQYF.

This clonotype was recorded many times. The chain is built from TRBV5-1 and TRBJ1-2, with D possibly being TRBD1 (5 bases). Germline CDR1 and CDR2: SGHRS and YFSETQ. This CDR3 has 13 amino acids. The germline V and J ends were trimmed by 5 bases and 7 bases, with 15 bases remaining between them. For the CDR3, the DNA is TGCGCCAGCAGGCCAGGGTCGTCGGGTGGCTACACCTTC. This gives the protein CASRPGSSGGYTF.

This clonotype has at least ten counts. The rearrangement uses TRBV5-6 and TRBJ1-2; D possibly corresponds to TRBD1 (6 bases). Germline V gives CDR1 SGHDT, CDR2 YYEEEE. The V end was cut by 2 bases, the J end by 7 bases, with 18 bases between. The CDR3 has 15 amino acids. The DNA of the CDR3 is TGTGCCAGCAGCTTCCAGGGGCTTACGGGATCTGGCTACACCTTC. Translating gives CASSFQGLTGSGYTF.

This clonotype has a handful of counts. The chain recombines TRBV5-1 with TRBJ2-5; 7 bases align to TRBD2. From germline, CDR1 is SGHRS and CDR2 YFSETQ. This CDR3 contains 14 residues. V shed 4 bases and J 1 base; nucleotides not matched to a gene: 4. DNA for the CDR3: TGCGCCAGCAGCATCGGACTAGGCCAAGAGACCCAGTACTTC. It translates to CASSIGLGQETQYF.

This clonotype occurred many times. V and J are TRBV7-3 and TRBJ2-1; no clear D. Germline CDR1 SGHTA, CDR2 FQGTGA. There are 14 residues in the CDR3. Trimming left V 5 bases short and J 9 bases short, with 17 bases between. The CDR3 is CASSPAPSAGEQFF. For the CDR3, the DNA is TGTGCCAGCAGCCCCGCGCCGAGCGCTGGTGAGCAGTTCTTC.

This clonotype was observed a few times. One end of the junction is discordant with germline, which a read error may explain. The chain combines TRBV6-1 with TRBJ2-1, with 10 nucleotides matching TRBD2. CDR1 MNHNS and CDR2 SASEGT come from the germline V gene. CDR3 size: 15 residues. This CDR3 is CARSDGTSESNEQFF. DNA of the CDR3: TGTGCCAGAAGTGACGGGACTAGCGAGAGCAATGAGCAGTTCTTC.

The chain is built from TRBV5-1 and TRBJ2-1; D perhaps matches TRBD2 (5 bases). The length of the CDR3 is 14 residues. The ends were cut back, 2 bases at V and 6 bases at J, with 12 bases in the middle. Germline CDR1 and CDR2: SGHRS and YFSETQ. CDR3 region: CASSLGGRINEQFF. The CDR3 DNA reads TGCGCCAGCAGCTTAGGCGGGCGGATCAATGAGCAGTTCTTC. The whole variable domain, remainder taken from reference TRBV5-1 and TRBJ2-1, is KAGVTQTPRYLIKTRGQQVTLSCSPISGHRSVSWYQQTPGQGLQFLFEYFSETQRNKGNFPGRFSGRQFSNSRSEMNVSTLELGDSALYLCASSLGGRINEQFFGPGTRLTVL.

This clonotype was detected a few times. The chain links TRBV4-1 to TRBJ2-1; 10 nucleotides match TRBD2. Germline-derived CDR1 and CDR2 are MGHRA and YSYEKL. The CDR3 has 15 residues. V lost 4 bases to trimming and J lost 8 bases; unmatched junction nucleotides: 8. The CDR3: CASSPAAGGRDEQFF. Here the CDR3 DNA reads TGCGCCAGCAGCCCCGCAGCGGGAGGGCGCGATGAGCAGTTCTTC.